This T cell receptor (beta chain) emerged from a study of blood T cell repertoires in COVID-19. Study background: From T cells, B-cell-depleted T cells, or PBMCs came the material, which was cDNA or gDNA.

Per the authors' pipeline: From reference gene primer amplification, estimates of nucleated cell counts were derived. The table came from immunoSEQ multiplex PCR; TCRdb's copy has only in-frame clones and leaves some out. For V, J and clone size, that table is used; D and trimming come from the DNA. The sample shows 250,000 to 300,000 clones, around 87% of them seen only once. Trimming pared 7 bases from V and 0 bases from J, leaving 6 bases between. Per the germline V gene, CDR1 is ENHRY and CDR2 is SYGVKD. The CDR3 is 12 residues long. Material: peripheral blood. This chain joins TRBV10-3 and TRBJ1-2, with no clear D. The sequence was collected from a young man with active or convalescent COVID-19. This CDR3 reads CAIIRTNYGYTF. The DNA for the CDR3 is TGTGCCATCATCAGGACTAACTATGGCTACACCTTC.